These 18 T cell receptor beta chains came from one sample sequenced in a study of cytomegalovirus exposure and HLA in healthy donors (dated by TCRdb to about 2017). Library construction relied on the immunoSEQ multiplex PCR assay. The multiplex PCR relied on a mix of 60 forward primers for TCR Vbeta segments and 13 reverse primers for TCR Jbeta segments. Held by TCRdb, this immuneACCESS table contains in-frame sequences only and omits some clones. Under half of the omission traces to an unresolved V gene where checked; the cause of the rest is unknown. This sample lists more than 75,000 clones; under 80% were detected once. In total, the top ten clones hold about 9.1% of the sample. The material sequenced was PBMCs. These receptors all come from a man aged 35 to 55 in good health and CMV-seropositive.

The CDR3 DNA reads TGTGCCAGCAGTCCCCTCCGTGGCGGGAAAAAAGCTTTCTTT. Encoded protein: CASSPLRGGKKAFF. The rearrangement uses TRBV27 and TRBJ1-1, with no clear D. Germline V gene data show CDR1 as MNHEY and CDR2 as SMNVEV (reference sequence). Trimming left V 5 bases short and J 9 bases short, with 19 bases between. The CDR3 consists of 14 residues.

CDR3 loop: CATSRRTGGMGETQYF. CDR3 nucleotide sequence: TGTGCCACCAGCAGGAGGACAGGGGGCATGGGAGAGACCCAGTACTTC. V gene TRBV15 combines with J gene TRBJ2-5; 11 bases fit TRBD1. This CDR3 is 16 amino acids long. Germline lookup yields CDR1 LNHNV and CDR2 YYDKDF (reference sequence). With 3 bases clipped from V and 4 bases from J, the junction kept 7 bases outside the gene matches.

The chain carries TRBV2 and TRBJ2-5; D is perhaps TRBD1 (6 bases). The V gene's germline CDR1 is SNHLY and CDR2 FYNNEI. CDR3 length equals 15 residues. V was shortened by 6 bases and J by 0 bases, with 14 bases between the two germline ends. The CDR3 loop reads CASRSTGSYQETQYF. CDR3 bases: TGTGCCAGCAGGTCCACAGGGTCCTACCAAGAGACCCAGTACTTC.

The V and J genes are TRBV18 and TRBJ1-5; tentatively, D is TRBD1 (6 bases). V was shortened by 0 bases and J by 4 bases, with 13 bases between the two germline ends. This CDR3 is 16 amino acids long. The germline V gene encodes CDR1 KGHSH and CDR2 LQKENI. The CDR3 DNA reads TGTGCCAGCTCACCACCGCACAGGGTGGCGAATCAGCCCCAGCATTTT. It is translated as CASSPPHRVANQPQHF.

CDR3 sequence (DNA): TGTGCCAGCAGCGGTGACAGGGGGCTAACTGAAGCTTTCTTT. Its protein product is CASSGDRGLTEAFF. This chain connects TRBV5-4 to TRBJ1-1; 10 positions match TRBD1. Germline V gene lookup returns CDR1 SGHNT and CDR2 YYREEE (reference sequence). J gave up 5 bases and V 4 bases, and 5 bases lay outside the gene matches. CDR3 length: 14 amino acids.

The chain links TRBV20-1 to TRBJ1-1, with D perhaps TRBD1 (6 bases). CDR1 and CDR2 (germline): DFQATT, SNEGSKA (reference sequence). CDR3 length: 11 residues. Trimming removed 2 bases from V and 11 bases from J, with 12 bases in between. CDR3 nucleotide sequence: TGCAGTGCTAGACTCCGGACAGACGCTTTCTTT. It codes for CSARLRTDAFF.

V is TRBV11-2 and J is TRBJ2-5; D is unclear. CDR1 SGHAT and CDR2 FQNNGV come from the germline V gene. V lost 1 base, J lost 4 bases, and 7 bases lay in between. The CDR3 sequence is 13 residues long. The CDR3 DNA sequence: TGTGCCAGCAGCTTAGGAGTGAGAGAGACCCAGTACTTC. The encoded protein is CASSLGVRETQYF.

CDR3 sequence (DNA): TGTGCCAGCGGTAACCTAGCGGGAGGGCGCAATGAGCAGTTCTTC. Its translation: CASGNLAGGRNEQFF. The rearrangement joins TRBV2 to TRBJ2-1, with TRBD2 identical over 12 bases. CDR3 length: 15 amino acids. The V segment lost 8 bases and the J segment 6 bases; nucleotides outside the gene matches: 8. CDR1 SNHLY and CDR2 FYNNEI come from the germline V gene. The full variable domain, in which reference TRBV2 and TRBJ2-1 provide the parts outside the CDR3, is EPEVTQTPSHQVTQMGQEVILRCVPISNHLYFYWYRQILGQKVEFLVSFYNNEISEKSEIFDDQFSVERPDGSNFTLKIRSTKLEDSAMYFCASGNLAGGRNEQFFGPGTRLTVL.

V gene TRBV7-7 combines with J gene TRBJ2-5; D is possibly TRBD1 (7 bases). The germline CDR1 and CDR2 sequences are SSHAT and FNYEAQ (reference sequence). This CDR3 comprises 15 residues. Trimming removed 5 bases from V and 2 bases from J, with 15 bases in between. The CDR3 DNA follows: TGTGCCAGCAGCCCCGGGGGACAGCTACAAGAGACCCAGTACTTC. Amino acids: CASSPGGQLQETQYF.

The V and J genes are TRBV6-5 and TRBJ1-5; 11 positions match TRBD1. Trimming took 6 bases from V and 4 from J; bases not matched to a gene: 2. Germline V gene data show CDR1 as MNHEY and CDR2 as SVGAGI. The CDR3 runs 14 residues. The CDR3 is CASSRDRGNQPQHF. The CDR3 DNA reads as TGTGCCAGCAGCCGGGACAGGGGGAATCAGCCCCAGCATTTT.

The rearrangement joins TRBV4-2 to TRBJ2-5, with 8 bases identical to TRBD2. J gave up 4 bases and V 0 bases, and 4 bases lay outside the gene matches. This CDR3 has 15 amino acids. Germline V gene data show CDR1 as LGHNA and CDR2 as YNFKEQ. The CDR3 reads CASSQDVGTRETQYF. DNA for the CDR3: TGTGCCAGCAGCCAAGATGTGGGGACTAGAGAGACCCAGTACTTC.

The CDR3 region has the DNA TGTGCCATCAGTGCGGGACAGGGGGGCCGGGCGGGGGCCAACGTCCTGACTTTC. Protein: CAISAGQGGRAGANVLTF. The chain recombines TRBV10-3 with TRBJ2-6, with 11 nucleotides matching TRBD1. This CDR3 region has 18 residues. The germline gives CDR1 ENHRY, CDR2 SYGVKD. V trimming: 4 bases; J trimming: 4 bases; junction bases outside the gene matches: 9.

V is TRBV6-5 and J is TRBJ2-7, with 15 bases identical to TRBD2. CDR3 size: 16 residues. V lost 4 bases and J lost 6; bases outside the gene matches: 7. Per germline, CDR1 MNHEY and CDR2 SVGAGI. This CDR3 reads CASSSGLAGGSGEQYF. In DNA, the CDR3 is TGTGCCAGCAGTTCCGGACTAGCGGGAGGGAGCGGCGAGCAGTACTTC.

This clone was detected a few times. The V gene is TRBV30, the J gene TRBJ2-7; TRBD1 matches 9 bases. V shed 4 bases, J shed 6 bases, and the junction held 13 bases outside the gene matches. Germline CDR1 is GTSNPN and CDR2 is SVGIG (reference sequence). The CDR3 has 15 residues. For the CDR3, the DNA is TGTGCCTGGACCCCCTCGCGGGACAGGGATAGCGAGCAGTACTTC. It codes for CAWTPSRDRDSEQYF.

V gene TRBV14 combines with J gene TRBJ2-6; 7 nucleotides agree with TRBD1. J was trimmed by 2 bases and V by 1 base; bases with no gene match: 11. The CDR3 sequence is 19 residues long. The V gene's germline CDR1 is SGHDN and CDR2 FVKESK. The CDR3 sequence is CASSQGTSTGFAGANVLTF. The CDR3 nucleotides read TGTGCCAGCAGCCAAGGAACCTCGACAGGGTTCGCTGGGGCCAACGTCCTGACTTTC.

CDR3 region: CASSLDGLAGEQYF. As DNA, the CDR3 is TGTGCCAGCAGCTTAGACGGACTAGCGGGAGAGCAGTACTTC. This chain uses TRBV7-7 with TRBJ2-7; 12 nucleotides align to TRBD2. The CDR3 spans 14 residues. The germline gives CDR1 SSHAT, CDR2 FNYEAQ (reference sequence). V trimming: 1 base; J trimming: 7 bases; junction bases outside the gene matches: 2.

The chain is built from TRBV11-3 and TRBJ2-4, with a weak D call TRBD1 (6 bases). Trimming removed 1 base at V and 1 base at J, with 11 bases between. This CDR3 comprises 16 residues. Germline V gene lookup returns CDR1 SGHNT and CDR2 YENEEA. DNA for the CDR3: TGTGCCAGCAGCTTAGTAGGGGACAAGGCCAAAAACATTCAGTACTTC. It specifies CASSLVGDKAKNIQYF.

This clone was seen a few times. At the DNA level, this CDR3 is encoded by other sequences in the same sample as well. This chain joins TRBV7-6 and TRBJ2-1; D is possibly TRBD2 (5 bases). V shed 1 base and J shed 0 bases, with 7 bases lying between them. This CDR3 contains 15 residues. Looked up from germline, CDR1 is SGHVS and CDR2 is FNYEAQ. CDR3 residues: CASSLERSSYNEQFF. In DNA form, the CDR3 reads TGTGCCAGCAGCTTAGAGCGGAGCTCCTACAATGAGCAGTTCTTC.